This T cell receptor beta chain comes out of a study of cytomegalovirus exposure and HLA in healthy donors. General study points: Using the classifier, cytomegalovirus status was reportedly diagnosed with high specificity and sensitivity.

This clone was observed a single time. The antigen remains undetermined. Amplification used 60 Vbeta primers and 13 Jbeta primers. Libraries were prepared by immunoSEQ multiplex PCR; TCRdb keeps only in-frame clonotypes and omits some of them. The sample records more than 75,000 clones, 70% to 80% being singletons. The germline gives CDR1 LGHNT, CDR2 FRNRAP. V lost 5 bases and J lost 1; bases outside the gene matches: 2. The CDR3 totals 15 residues. The receptor was isolated from a man in his thirties or forties in good health and CMV-seronegative. V and J are TRBV12-5 and TRBJ2-6; 7 nucleotides line up with TRBD1. Sequencing was done on a sample of PBMCs. CDR3 region: CASGQTGSGANVLTF. The DNA of the CDR3 is TGTGCTAGTGGTCAGACAGGGTCTGGGGCCAACGTCCTGACTTTC.